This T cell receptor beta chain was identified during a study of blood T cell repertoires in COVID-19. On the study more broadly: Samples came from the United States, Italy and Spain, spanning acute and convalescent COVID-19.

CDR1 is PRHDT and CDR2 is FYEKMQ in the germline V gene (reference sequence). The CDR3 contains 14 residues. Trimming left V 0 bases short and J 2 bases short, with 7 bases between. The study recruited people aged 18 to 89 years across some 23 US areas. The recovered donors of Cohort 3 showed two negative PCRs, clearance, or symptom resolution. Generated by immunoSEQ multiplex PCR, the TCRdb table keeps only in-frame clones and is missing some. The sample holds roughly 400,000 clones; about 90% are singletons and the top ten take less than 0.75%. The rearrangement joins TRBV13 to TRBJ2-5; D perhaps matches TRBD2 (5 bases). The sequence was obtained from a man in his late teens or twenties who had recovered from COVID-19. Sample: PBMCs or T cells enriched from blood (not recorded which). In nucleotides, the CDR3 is TGTGCCAGCAGCTTAGGGACTACACAAGAGACCCAGTACTTC. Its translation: CASSLGTTQETQYF.